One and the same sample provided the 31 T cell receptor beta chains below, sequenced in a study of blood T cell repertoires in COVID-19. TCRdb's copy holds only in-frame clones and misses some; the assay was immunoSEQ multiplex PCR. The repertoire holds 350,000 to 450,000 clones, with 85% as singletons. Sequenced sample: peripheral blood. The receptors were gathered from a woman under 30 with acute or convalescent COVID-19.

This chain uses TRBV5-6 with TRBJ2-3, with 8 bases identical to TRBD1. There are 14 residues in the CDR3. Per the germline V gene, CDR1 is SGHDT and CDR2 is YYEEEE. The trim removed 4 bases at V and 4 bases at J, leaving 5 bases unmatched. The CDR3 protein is CASSQGQAPDTQYF. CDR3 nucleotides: TGTGCCAGCAGCCAGGGACAGGCGCCAGATACGCAGTATTTT. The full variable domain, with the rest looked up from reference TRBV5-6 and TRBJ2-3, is DAGVTQSPTHLIKTRGQQVTLRCSPKSGHDTVSWYQQALGQGPQFIFQYYEEEERQRGNFPDRFSGHQFPNYSSELNVNALLLGDSALYLCASSQGQAPDTQYFGPGTRLTVL.

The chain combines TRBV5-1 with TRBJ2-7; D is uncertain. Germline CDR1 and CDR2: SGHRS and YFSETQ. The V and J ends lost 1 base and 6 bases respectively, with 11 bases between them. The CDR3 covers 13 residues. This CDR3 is CASSLTDTPEQYF. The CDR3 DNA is TGCGCCAGCAGCTTGACAGACACCCCCGAGCAGTACTTC.

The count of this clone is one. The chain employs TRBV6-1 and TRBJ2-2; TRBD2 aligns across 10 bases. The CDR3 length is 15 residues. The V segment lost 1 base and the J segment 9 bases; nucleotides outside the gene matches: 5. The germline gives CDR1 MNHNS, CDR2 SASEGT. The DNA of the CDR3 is TGTGCCAGCAGTGAAGGGCTAGCGGGAGACAGGGAGCTGTTTTTT. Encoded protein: CASSEGLAGDRELFF.

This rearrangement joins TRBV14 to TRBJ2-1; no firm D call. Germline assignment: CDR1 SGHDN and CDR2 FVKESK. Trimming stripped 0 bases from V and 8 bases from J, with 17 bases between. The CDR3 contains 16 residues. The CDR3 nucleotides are TGTGCCAGCAGCCAAGATCTTTTCGGTGTTCCGGATGAGCAGTTCTTC. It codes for CASSQDLFGVPDEQFF.

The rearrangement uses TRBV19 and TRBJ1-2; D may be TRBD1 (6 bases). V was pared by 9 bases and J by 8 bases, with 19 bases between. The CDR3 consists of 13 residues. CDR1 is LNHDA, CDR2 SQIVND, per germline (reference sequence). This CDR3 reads CASRGGGKKGYTF. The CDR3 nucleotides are TGTGCCAGCAGGGGCGGGGGGAAAAAGGGCTACACCTTC.

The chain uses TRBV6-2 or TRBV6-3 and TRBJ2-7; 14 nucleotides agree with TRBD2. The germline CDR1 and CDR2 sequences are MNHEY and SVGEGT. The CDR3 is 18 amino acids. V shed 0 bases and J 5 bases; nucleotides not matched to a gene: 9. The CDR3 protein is CASSYSTSGGDTYNEQYF. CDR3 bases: TGTGCCAGCAGTTACTCGACTAGCGGGGGGGATACATACAACGAGCAGTACTTC.

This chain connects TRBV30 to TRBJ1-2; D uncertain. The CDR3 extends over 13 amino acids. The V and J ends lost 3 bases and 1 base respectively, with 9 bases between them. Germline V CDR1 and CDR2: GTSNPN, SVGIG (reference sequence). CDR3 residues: CAWRNMVNYGYTF. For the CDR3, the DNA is TGTGCCTGGAGAAACATGGTTAACTATGGCTACACCTTC. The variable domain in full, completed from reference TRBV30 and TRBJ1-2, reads SQTIHQWPATLVQPVGSPLSLECTVEGTSNPNLYWYRQAAGRGLQLLFYSVGIGQISSEVPQNLSASRPQDRQFILSSKKLLLSDSGFYLCAWRNMVNYGYTFGSGTRLTVV.

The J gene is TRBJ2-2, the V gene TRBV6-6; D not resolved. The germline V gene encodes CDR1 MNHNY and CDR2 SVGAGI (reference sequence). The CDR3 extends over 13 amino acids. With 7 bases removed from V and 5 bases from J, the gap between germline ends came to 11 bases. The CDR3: CASNRKDTGELFF. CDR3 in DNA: TGTGCCAGCAACAGAAAAGATACCGGGGAGCTGTTTTTT.

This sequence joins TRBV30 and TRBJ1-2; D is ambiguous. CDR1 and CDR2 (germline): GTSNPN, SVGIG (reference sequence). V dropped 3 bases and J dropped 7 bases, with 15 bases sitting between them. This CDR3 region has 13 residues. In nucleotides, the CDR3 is TGTGCCTGGAGCGATTCGGGAGTTCGTGGCTACACCTTC. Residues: CAWSDSGVRGYTF.

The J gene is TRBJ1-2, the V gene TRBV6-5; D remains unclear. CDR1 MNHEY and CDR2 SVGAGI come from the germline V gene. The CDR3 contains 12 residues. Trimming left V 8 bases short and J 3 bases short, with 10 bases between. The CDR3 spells CASGTVYYGYTF. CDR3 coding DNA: TGTGCCAGCGGTACGGTCTACTATGGCTACACCTTC.

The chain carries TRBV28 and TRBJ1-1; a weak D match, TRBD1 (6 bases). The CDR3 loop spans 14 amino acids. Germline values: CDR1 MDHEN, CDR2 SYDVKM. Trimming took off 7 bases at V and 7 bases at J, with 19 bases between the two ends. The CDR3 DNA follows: TGTGCCAGCAAGTTAGTATGGGGGCGGAGTGAAGCTTTCTTT. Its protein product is CASKLVWGRSEAFF.

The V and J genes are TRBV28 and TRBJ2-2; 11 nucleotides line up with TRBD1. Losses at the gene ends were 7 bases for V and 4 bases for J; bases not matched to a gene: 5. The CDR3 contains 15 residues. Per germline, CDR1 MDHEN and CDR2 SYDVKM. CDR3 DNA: TGTGCCAGCATGGACAGGGGGCGCGCCACCGGGGAGCTGTTTTTT. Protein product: CASMDRGRATGELFF. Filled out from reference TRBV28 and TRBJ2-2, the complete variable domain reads DVKVTQSSRYLVKRTGEKVFLECVQDMDHENMFWYRQDPGLGLRLIYFSYDVKMKEKGDIPEGYSVSREKKERFSLILESASTNQTSMYLCASMDRGRATGELFFGEGSRLTVL.

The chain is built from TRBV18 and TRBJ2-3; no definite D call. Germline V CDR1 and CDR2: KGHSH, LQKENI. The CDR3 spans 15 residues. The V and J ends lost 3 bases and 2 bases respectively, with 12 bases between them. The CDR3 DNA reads TGTGCCAGCTCACCGATTGGCCGATTCACAGATACGCAGTATTTT. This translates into CASSPIGRFTDTQYF. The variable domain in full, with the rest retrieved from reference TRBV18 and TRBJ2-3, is NAGVMQNPRHLVRRRGQEARLRCSPMKGHSHVYWYRQLPEEGLKFMVYLQKENIIDESGMPKERFSAEFPKEGPSILRIQQVVRGDSAAYFCASSPIGRFTDTQYFGPGTRLTVL.

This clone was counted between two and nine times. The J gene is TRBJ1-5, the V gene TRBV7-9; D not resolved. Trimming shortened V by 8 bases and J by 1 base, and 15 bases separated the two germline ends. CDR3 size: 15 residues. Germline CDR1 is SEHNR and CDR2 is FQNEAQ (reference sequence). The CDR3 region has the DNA TGTGCCAGCTCTGAGGTAGGCGGGAGCAATCAGCCCCAGCATTTT. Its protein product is CASSEVGGSNQPQHF.

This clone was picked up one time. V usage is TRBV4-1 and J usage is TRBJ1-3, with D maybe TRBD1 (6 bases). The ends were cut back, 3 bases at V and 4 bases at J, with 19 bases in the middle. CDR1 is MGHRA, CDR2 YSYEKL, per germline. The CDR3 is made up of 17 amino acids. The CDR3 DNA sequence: TGCGCCAGCAGCCATGGCATACAGGGTCTAGGAGGAAACACCATATATTTT. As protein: CASSHGIQGLGGNTIYF.

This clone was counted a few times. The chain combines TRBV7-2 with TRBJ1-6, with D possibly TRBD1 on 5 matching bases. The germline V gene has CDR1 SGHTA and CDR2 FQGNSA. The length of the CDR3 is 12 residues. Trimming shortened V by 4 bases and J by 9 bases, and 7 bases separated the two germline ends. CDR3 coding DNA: TGTGCCAGCAGCTCGACAGTTTCACCCCTCCACTTT. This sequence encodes CASSSTVSPLHF.

The DNA of the CDR3 is TGTGCCAGCAGCCTATCCCCCGACAGTTTTAGCACCTTC. It translates to CASSLSPDSFSTF. The chain employs TRBV7-3 and TRBJ1-2; weak D call: TRBD1 (5 bases). This CDR3 region has 13 residues. Per germline, CDR1 SGHTA and CDR2 FQGTGA. V lost 5 bases to trimming and J lost 13 bases, with 20 bases between them. The entire variable domain, with the rest obtained from reference TRBV7-3 and TRBJ1-2, is as follows: GAGVSQTPSNKVTEKGKYVELRCDPISGHTALYWYRQSLGQGPEFLIYFQGTGAADDSGLPNDRFFAVRPEGSVSTLKIQRTERGDSAVYLCASSLSPDSFSTFGSGTRLTVV.

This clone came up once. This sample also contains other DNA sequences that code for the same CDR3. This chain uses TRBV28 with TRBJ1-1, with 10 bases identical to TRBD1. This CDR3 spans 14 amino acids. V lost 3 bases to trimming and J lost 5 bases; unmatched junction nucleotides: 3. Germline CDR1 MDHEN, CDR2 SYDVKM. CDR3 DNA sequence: TGTGCCAGCAGTTTGCGGACAGGGGGGACTGAAGCTTTCTTT. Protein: CASSLRTGGTEAFF.

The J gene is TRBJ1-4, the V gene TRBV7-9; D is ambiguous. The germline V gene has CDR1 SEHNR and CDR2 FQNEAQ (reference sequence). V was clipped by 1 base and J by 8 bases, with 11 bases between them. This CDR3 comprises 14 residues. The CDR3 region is CASSLGTASEKLFF. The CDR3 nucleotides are TGTGCCAGCAGCTTAGGCACCGCGAGCGAAAAACTGTTTTTT.

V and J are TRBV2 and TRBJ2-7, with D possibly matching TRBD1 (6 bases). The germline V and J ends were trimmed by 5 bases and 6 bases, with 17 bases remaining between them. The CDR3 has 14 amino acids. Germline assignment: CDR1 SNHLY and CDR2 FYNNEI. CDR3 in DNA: TGTGCCAGCAGTACCCACAGGGAAATCGGCGAGCAGTACTTC. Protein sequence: CASSTHREIGEQYF. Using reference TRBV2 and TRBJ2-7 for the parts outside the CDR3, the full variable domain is EPEVTQTPSHQVTQMGQEVILRCVPISNHLYFYWYRQILGQKVEFLVSFYNNEISEKSEIFDDQFSVERPDGSNFTLKIRSTKLEDSAMYFCASSTHREIGEQYFGPGTRLTVT.

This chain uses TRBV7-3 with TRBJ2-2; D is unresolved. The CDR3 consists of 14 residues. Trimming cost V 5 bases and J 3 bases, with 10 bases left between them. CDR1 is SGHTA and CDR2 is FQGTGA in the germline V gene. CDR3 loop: CASSQDTDTGELFF. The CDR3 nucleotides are TGTGCCAGCAGCCAAGACACCGACACCGGGGAGCTGTTTTTT.

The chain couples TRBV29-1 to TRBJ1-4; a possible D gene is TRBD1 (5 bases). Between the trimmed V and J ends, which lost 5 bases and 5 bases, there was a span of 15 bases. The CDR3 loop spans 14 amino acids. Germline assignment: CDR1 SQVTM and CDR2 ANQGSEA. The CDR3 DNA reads TGCAGCGTTCCGGCGTCGGGGGAAAATGAAAAACTGTTTTTT. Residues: CSVPASGENEKLFF.

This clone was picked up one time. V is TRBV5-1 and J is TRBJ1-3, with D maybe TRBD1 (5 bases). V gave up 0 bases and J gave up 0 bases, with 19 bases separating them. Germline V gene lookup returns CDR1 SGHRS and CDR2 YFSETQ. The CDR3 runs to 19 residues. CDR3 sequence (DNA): TGCGCCAGCAGCTTGGCCGACAGTAGGCCGACCCTCTCTGGAAACACCATATATTTT. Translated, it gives CASSLADSRPTLSGNTIYF.

This chain's CDR3 is CASSPNAQSAGSEAWDPDTQYF. CDR3 nucleotide sequence: TGTGCCAGCAGCCCGAACGCGCAGTCAGCGGGGTCAGAAGCCTGGGACCCAGATACGCAGTATTTT. The rearrangement uses TRBV3-1 (or the pseudogene TRBV3-2) and TRBJ2-3; 7 bases map to TRBD2. The CDR3 has 22 amino acids. In germline, CDR1 is LGHDT, CDR2 YNNKEL (reference sequence). V lost 4 bases to trimming and J lost 4 bases; unmatched junction nucleotides: 29.

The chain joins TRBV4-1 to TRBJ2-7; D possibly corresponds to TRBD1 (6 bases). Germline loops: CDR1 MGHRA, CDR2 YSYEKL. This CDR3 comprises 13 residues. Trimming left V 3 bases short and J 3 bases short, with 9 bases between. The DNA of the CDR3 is TGCGCCAGCAGCCAGGGGGCGGGCTACGAGCAGTACTTC. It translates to CASSQGAGYEQYF.

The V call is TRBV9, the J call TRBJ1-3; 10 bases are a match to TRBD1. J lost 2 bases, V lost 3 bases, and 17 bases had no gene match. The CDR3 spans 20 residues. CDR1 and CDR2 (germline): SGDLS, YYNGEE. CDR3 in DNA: TGTGCCAGCAGCGCCGTCAATGGATGGGACAGGGGAACACCTGGAAACACCATATATTTT. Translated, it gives CASSAVNGWDRGTPGNTIYF.

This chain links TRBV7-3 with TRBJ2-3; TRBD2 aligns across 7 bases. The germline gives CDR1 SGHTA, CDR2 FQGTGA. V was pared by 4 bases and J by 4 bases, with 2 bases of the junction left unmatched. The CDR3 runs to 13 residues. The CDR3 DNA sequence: TGTGCCAGCAGCTCGGCGGGGGCAGATACGCAGTATTTT. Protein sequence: CASSSAGADTQYF.

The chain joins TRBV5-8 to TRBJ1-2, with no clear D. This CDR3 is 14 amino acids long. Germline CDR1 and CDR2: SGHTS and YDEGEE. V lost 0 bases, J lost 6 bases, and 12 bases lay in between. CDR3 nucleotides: TGTGCCAGCAGCTTGGCCAAGGAGGCAGATGGCTACACCTTC. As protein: CASSLAKEADGYTF.

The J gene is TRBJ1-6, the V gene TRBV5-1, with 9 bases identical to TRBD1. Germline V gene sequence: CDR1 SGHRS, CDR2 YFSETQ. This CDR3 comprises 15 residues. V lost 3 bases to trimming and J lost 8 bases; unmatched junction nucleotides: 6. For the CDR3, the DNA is TGCGCCAGCAGCTCCCAGACAGGGGGGGATTCACCCCTCCACTTT. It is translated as CASSSQTGGDSPLHF.

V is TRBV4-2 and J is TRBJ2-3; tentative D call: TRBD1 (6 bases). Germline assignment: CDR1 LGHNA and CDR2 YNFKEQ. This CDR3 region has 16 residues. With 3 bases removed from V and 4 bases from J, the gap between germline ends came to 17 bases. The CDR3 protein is CASSQGDKGMADTQYF. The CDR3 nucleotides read TGTGCCAGCAGCCAGGGGGACAAAGGGATGGCAGATACGCAGTATTTT.

The CDR3 is CASSLAGGQDGNQPQHF. CDR3 coding DNA: TGTGCCAGCAGCTTAGCGGGGGGGCAGGATGGCAATCAGCCCCAGCATTTT. The chain is built from TRBV7-9 and TRBJ1-5, with D maybe TRBD1 (6 bases). This CDR3 contains 17 residues. Deletions cut 0 bases from V and 2 bases from J, with 14 bases between. The V gene's germline CDR1 is SEHNR and CDR2 FQNEAQ (reference sequence).